The clone carrying this T cell receptor (beta chain) was seen more than once but under ten times. Its antigen is not known. The data originate from a study of cytomegalovirus exposure and HLA in healthy donors. Across the study: Earlier, approximately 110 million unique TCR beta sequences were recovered from 200 million or so T cells by an analysis.

The study, taken as a whole, reports: Some V segments, TRBV6-2 and TRBV6-3 among them, were indistinguishable and were therefore excluded. Under in vitro conditions, three CMV-associated chains were confirmed as specific for CMV antigens.

PCR amplification relied on 60 Vbeta primers (plus 13 Jbeta primers). Data came from immunoSEQ multiplex PCR; TCRdb stores just in-frame clones and leaves some out. This table has some 150,000 clones, 82% appearing once. Germline values: CDR1 SEHNR, CDR2 FQNEAQ (reference sequence). There are 15 residues in the CDR3. V lost 2 bases, J lost 8 bases, and 7 bases stayed unmatched. This clonotype originated in a woman in her forties or fifties in good health and CMV-seropositive. Sequencing was carried out using PBMCs. The chain is built from TRBV7-9 and TRBJ2-1; 9 bases match TRBD2. The CDR3 sequence: CASSLFAGGPHEQFF. The CDR3 DNA reads TGTGCCAGCAGCTTATTTGCGGGGGGGCCTCATGAGCAGTTCTTC.